This T cell receptor (beta chain) is drawn from a study of blood T cell repertoires in COVID-19. The germline V gene has CDR1 SGHDT and CDR2 YYEEEE. V lost 7 bases to trimming and J lost 7 bases, with 12 bases between them. This CDR3 region has 13 residues. Sequenced by immunoSEQ multiplex PCR; TCRdb stores in-frame clones only, minus some. The table includes under 300,000 clones, approximately 90% detected once. The receptor was derived from a man aged 30-40 years who had recovered from COVID-19. Sequenced sample: peripheral blood. The V call is TRBV5-6, the J call TRBJ1-6; D is possibly TRBD1 (6 bases). CDR3 in DNA: TGTGCCAGCGATAGGGGGACCAATTCACCCCTCCACTTT. As protein: CASDRGTNSPLHF.